Here is one T cell receptor beta chain with its context. This entry comes from a study of blood T cells in healthy people across ages. The overall study: The capture of about one barcoded beta molecule per two T cells was achieved by template switching.

A J-beta primer mix and a sample-barcoded 5' primer were used in a second PCR of about 7 to 12 cycles. TCRdb analysed the 5' RACE reads with MiXCR anew, one entry per CDR3 protein. Here the sample spans over 600,000 distinct CDR3 sequences, around 50% being singletons. The material sequenced was blood. This sequence originates from a man aged 40-49 years in good health.

The CDR3: CASSRGRGRTGELFF. For the CDR3, the DNA is TGTGCCAGCAGTCGGGGGCGGGGTCGGACCGGGGAGCTGTTTTTT. V usage is TRBV3-1 and J usage is TRBJ2-2, with D tentatively TRBD1 or TRBD2 (6 bases each). CDR3 length: 15 amino acids. V was pared by 6 bases and J by 5 bases, with 16 bases between. Germline lookup yields CDR1 LGHDT and CDR2 YNNKEL (reference sequence).